The subject of this entry is one TCR beta chain. This clone showed up just a few times. Its antigen remains unidentified. No quality values exist for individual bases; no much larger clone is one base distant. All of the isolated RNA was reverse transcribed with the High Capacity cDNA Reverse Transcription Kit, so expressed TCRB transcripts were sequenced. Naive, central memory and regulatory T cell samples underwent deep immunoSEQ sequencing, averaging around 3.9 million total reads per sample. After sorted cells were lysed in RLT buffer, RNA was extracted with DNase-treated RNeasy Micro or Mini kits, with the choice depending on cell number. To prevent cross-contamination, each cell subset was processed individually, whereas patient and healthy donor samples were processed jointly. The immunoSEQ multiplex PCR was used to amplify TCRB sequences from cDNA, generating 87-bp fragments that spanned the CDR3 region. Amplicons were sequenced on the Illumina HiSeq platform. The original methods were these. Synthetic template baselines were used to correct PCR bias computationally, reads within Hamming distance 2 were collapsed together, and singletons that could not be merged were discarded. By aligning reads against IMGT, V, D and J genes, CDR3 length, and insertions or deletions at six rearrangement sites were assigned. Clonotype counts were normalized to sorted cell number within each subset before computing true diversity and Gini coefficients with the tcR R package. The overlap coefficient, calculated on TCRB nucleotide sequences, was used to quantify repertoire sharing. As a proxy for the pre-selection repertoire, out-of-frame TCRB sequences from naive cells were analyzed. TCRdb holds this immuneACCESS table with in-frame rearrangements only. Some clones are missing; in checked studies, unresolved V genes explain under half, and the rest has no known cause. The V and J calls and clone size were taken over from that table, and D and trimming were inferred from the DNA. The sample table shows about 930,000 clones, and 15% to 20% are seen once. The ten largest clones represent around 0.02% of the sample.

Each donor gave one peripheral blood draw, averaging approximately 120 mL, which was collected into heparinised tubes. A BD FACSAria II was used to sort naive, central memory, regulatory and stem cell-like memory CD4+ T cells with a panel that included CD45RO, CCR7, CD25, CD127, CD95 and CD27. A purity above 95% was achieved for all sorted populations. PBMCs were isolated immediately by Lymphoprep density gradient centrifugation and stained directly without culture. So that batch effects would be minimized, each experiment stained and sorted samples in pairs, pairing one healthy donor with one patient. This entry belongs to a study of beta chain features in type 1 diabetes (dated by TCRdb to 2016 to 2018). Study-wide context: Mean age, gender distribution, total cell number and subset yield did not differ between patients and healthy donors. Naive and central memory subsets were obtained from all 30 or so donors, but regulatory and stem cell-like memory subsets were isolated from only 8 patients and 8 healthy donors. A total of about 100,000,000 sorted cells were examined across all samples, and RNA yield correlated strongly with the number of cells per subset. In the study, TCRB repertoires of sorted circulating CD4+ T cell subsets from recently diagnosed type 1 diabetes patients were compared with those of matched healthy donors.

Overall study outcomes, separate from this receptor: At VDJ recombination sites, patients with type 1 diabetes made fewer insertions and deleted more nucleotides, a pattern implying thymic rearrangement abnormalities. Because small numbers of individuals were included in the HLA sub-analyses, any influence of HLA type on TCRB rearrangement was left unresolved. Naive, central memory and regulatory TCRB repertoires appeared more similar among patients than among healthy donors. Type 1 diabetes patients showed a moderate but significant shortening of TCRB CDR3 length in all four CD4+ subsets. Because cDNA was sequenced instead of genomic DNA, activated cells with high expression could be over-represented, although the groups did not differ in activation or CD3 levels. Shorter templates might have been favored by PCR, but patient and control samples were amplified and corrected together, so both groups would have been affected equally by any skew.

The origin of this receptor is a woman aged 18-29 years in good health. What was sequenced was naive CD4+ T cells from blood. Explained via the paper, the cell subset or site label denotes: true naive CD4+ T cells.

The CDR3 has the sequence CASSSTSGYTGELFF. The base sequence is TGTGCCAGCAGTTCGACTAGCGGGTACACCGGGGAGCTGTTTTTT. The chain uses TRBV6-5 and TRBJ2-2; the junction holds 10 bases that match TRBD2. Germline trimming: 4 bases from V, 3 bases from J; junction bases outside gene matches: 2. For CDR1 and CDR2, the germline V gene lists MNHEY and SVGAGI. The CDR3 measures 15 amino acids from cysteine to phenylalanine. Only CDR3 DNA remains: 45 bases, in frame from the first base.